A single sample gave rise to the 26 T cell receptor beta chains below, sequenced in a study of T cells after yellow fever vaccination. From the 5' RACE reads, TCRdb called clonotypes with MiXCR, one entry per CDR3 protein. The table shows a few hundred thousand distinct CDR3 sequences, with about 8.7% occurring only once. Sequencing was performed on PBMCs, taken on the day of the first yellow fever vaccination. These receptors all stem from a man between 18 and 35 years old who received the YFV17D yellow fever vaccine.

This clonotype has more than one count but fewer than ten. The chain joins TRBV5-8 to TRBJ1-1; TRBD1 might be the D (6 bases). V gave up 4 bases and J gave up 0 bases, with 19 bases separating them. The CDR3 extends over 17 amino acids. Germline V gives CDR1 SGHTS, CDR2 YDEGEE. CDR3 DNA: TGTGCCAGCAGCCTCCTCCAATCAGGGGCAATGAACACTGAAGCTTTCTTT. Translating it yields CASSLLQSGAMNTEAFF.

This clonotype came up a few times. The chain is built from TRBV10-3 and TRBJ2-3, with 7 bases identical to TRBD2. Germline lookup yields CDR1 ENHRY and CDR2 SYGVKD. J gave up 4 bases and V 6 bases, and 7 bases lay outside the gene matches. The CDR3 has 14 amino acids. CDR3 in DNA: TGTGCCATCAGCCCAGGCGGGGGATCAGATACGCAGTATTTT. Amino acids: CAISPGGGSDTQYF.

V usage is TRBV3-1 and J usage is TRBJ1-6; the D is unclear. V was shortened by 6 bases and J by 9 bases, with 9 bases between the two germline ends. This CDR3 has 12 amino acids. Germline V gives CDR1 LGHDT, CDR2 YNNKEL (reference sequence). For the CDR3, the DNA is TGTGCCAGCAGGCTAGCGCTTTCACCCCTCCACTTT. It is translated as CASRLALSPLHF.

This clonotype was counted between two and nine times. The chain combines TRBV12-3 or TRBV12-4 with TRBJ1-5; D is undetermined. The length of the CDR3 is 15 residues. The germline V and J ends were trimmed by 6 bases and 0 bases, with 12 bases remaining between them. CDR3 region: CASSPFTNSNQPQHF. The CDR3 nucleotides read TGTGCCAGCAGCCCCTTTACTAATAGCAATCAGCCCCAGCATTTT.

V gene TRBV7-8 combines with J gene TRBJ2-3, with 8 bases that match TRBD2. The CDR3 is 14 residues long. V lost 4 bases and J lost 2; bases outside the gene matches: 2. Germline loops: CDR1 SGHVS, CDR2 FQNEAQ. As DNA, the CDR3 is TGTGCCAGCAGCTGGCGGGGGGTCACAGATACGCAGTATTTT. This gives the protein CASSWRGVTDTQYF. Using reference TRBV7-8 and TRBJ2-3 for the parts outside the CDR3, the full variable domain is GAGVSQSPRYKVAKRGQDVALRCDPISGHVSLFWYQQALGQGPEFLTYFQNEAQLDKSGLPSDRFFAERPEGSVSTLKIQRTQQEDSAVYLCASSWRGVTDTQYFGPGTRLTVL.

Only a few counts were recorded for this clonotype. This rearrangement joins TRBV6-5 to TRBJ1-1; D is undetermined. The germline V gene encodes CDR1 MNHEY and CDR2 SVGAGI. V lost 0 bases to trimming and J lost 1 base, with 12 bases between them. This CDR3 region has 16 residues. CDR3 coding DNA: TGTGCCAGCAGTTACTCGACGAGGTCCGGGAACACTGAAGCTTTCTTT. Its protein is CASSYSTRSGNTEAFF.

This clonotype has ten or more counts. The CDR3 loop is CASRPRGTSGIAKNIQYF. The DNA of the CDR3 is TGTGCCAGCAGACCGCGCGGGACTAGCGGTATAGCCAAAAACATTCAGTACTTC. The chain joins TRBV6-2 or TRBV6-3 to TRBJ2-4, with 11 bases fitting TRBD2. Trimming cost V 6 bases and J 0 bases; bases outside gene matches: 10. This CDR3 comprises 18 residues. In germline, CDR1 is MNHEY, CDR2 SVGEGT.

The chain carries TRBV10-3 and TRBJ1-5; D call uncertain. This CDR3 region has 14 residues. V lost 0 bases, J lost 6 bases, and 9 bases lay in between. CDR1 is ENHRY and CDR2 is SYGVKD in the germline V gene. This CDR3 is CAISESMRGQPQHF. The CDR3 DNA reads TGTGCCATCAGTGAGTCGATGCGTGGTCAGCCCCAGCATTTT.

This clonotype has more than one count but fewer than ten. The V and J genes are TRBV3-1 and TRBJ2-1, with 12 bases lining up with TRBD2. Germline V gene data show CDR1 as LGHDT and CDR2 as YNNKEL (reference sequence). CDR3 length: 18 residues. For the CDR3, the DNA is TGTACCTTCAGTTTAAGGACTAGCGGGGTGAGCTCCTACAATGAGCAGTTCTTC. Residues: CTFSLRTSGVSSYNEQFF.

The V call is TRBV4-1, the J call TRBJ2-1, with D possibly being TRBD1 (5 bases). V lost 7 bases to trimming and J lost 6 bases, with 22 bases between them. From germline, CDR1 is MGHRA and CDR2 YSYEKL. The CDR3 is 16 amino acids. CDR3 protein: CASTSWAGSVVNEQFF. CDR3 coding DNA: TGCGCCAGCACCTCTTGGGCAGGGTCGGTGGTCAATGAGCAGTTCTTC.

The V and J genes are TRBV28 and TRBJ1-1; 10 bases are a match to TRBD1. V lost 5 bases and J lost 5; bases outside the gene matches: 8. This CDR3 spans 15 amino acids. Germline V gives CDR1 MDHEN, CDR2 SYDVKM. The CDR3 sequence is CASSPPGQGWTEAFF. The CDR3 DNA reads TGTGCCAGCAGTCCGCCGGGACAGGGGTGGACTGAAGCTTTCTTT.

This sequence joins TRBV6-2 or TRBV6-3 and TRBJ2-3; no firm D call. Germline CDR1 and CDR2: MNHEY and SVGEGT. Deletions cut 0 bases from V and 8 bases from J, with 6 bases between. The CDR3 extends over 12 amino acids. CDR3 sequence reads: CASSYSRITQYF. DNA for the CDR3: TGTGCCAGCAGTTACTCGAGGATTACGCAGTATTTT.

The table lists this clonotype with a few counts. The J gene is TRBJ2-3, the V gene TRBV12-3 or TRBV12-4, with D perhaps assigned TRBD1 or TRBD2 (6 bases each). The CDR3 totals 15 residues. With 0 bases removed from V and 5 bases from J, the gap between germline ends came to 12 bases. The DNA of the CDR3 is TGTGCCAGCAGTTTAGCTGGGGGGCGGATAGATACGCAGTATTTT. The encoded protein is CASSLAGGRIDTQYF.

This clonotype was found a few times. This sequence joins TRBV7-9 and TRBJ2-3, with D unresolved. Germline lookup yields CDR1 SEHNR and CDR2 FQNEAQ (reference sequence). The CDR3 is 15 amino acids. V lost 0 bases and J lost 0, with 7 bases in between. The CDR3 DNA follows: TGTGCCAGCAGCTTAGCCACGGTTAGCACAGATACGCAGTATTTT. Its translation is CASSLATVSTDTQYF.

This clonotype was seen ten or more times. CDR3 in DNA: TGCGCCAGCAGCTTGGCAGGGGTCGGAGGAGATACGCAGTATTTT. Its protein is CASSLAGVGGDTQYF. The genes are TRBV5-1 and TRBJ2-3, with D tentatively TRBD1 (6 bases). This CDR3 has 15 amino acids. Germline loops: CDR1 SGHRS, CDR2 YFSETQ. The V and J ends lost 0 bases and 5 bases respectively, with 13 bases between them.

This clonotype was observed a few times. V usage is TRBV10-2 and J usage is TRBJ1-1; D uncertain. Germline V gives CDR1 WSHSY, CDR2 SAAADI. The CDR3 totals 13 residues. Trimming removed 7 bases at V and 0 bases at J, with 9 bases between. The CDR3 bases are TGCGCCAGCATAGCTCAAATGAACACTGAAGCTTTCTTT. This sequence encodes CASIAQMNTEAFF.

This clonotype was observed many times. The J gene is TRBJ1-1, the V gene TRBV5-1, with D uncertain. This CDR3 contains 14 residues. In germline, CDR1 is SGHRS, CDR2 YFSETQ. V lost 2 bases, J lost 4 bases, and 12 bases lay in between. CDR3 residues: CASSLQTVGTEAFF. The DNA for the CDR3 is TGCGCCAGCAGCTTACAAACAGTCGGCACTGAAGCTTTCTTT.

The table lists this clonotype with many counts. J is TRBJ2-5 and V is TRBV5-1, with D perhaps TRBD1 (6 bases). The germline V gene encodes CDR1 SGHRS and CDR2 YFSETQ. The CDR3 is made up of 14 amino acids. Trimming took off 4 bases at V and 2 bases at J, with 12 bases between the two ends. The CDR3 DNA follows: TGCGCCAGCAGCGCACGGGACAATCAAGAGACCCAGTACTTC. It specifies CASSARDNQETQYF.

This clonotype was seen many times. DNA for the CDR3: TGCGCCAGCAGCCAAGTAACCCCACCGCTAGCCAAAAACATTCAGTACTTC. Translation: CASSQVTPPLAKNIQYF. This chain joins TRBV4-3 and TRBJ2-4; no clear D. The CDR3 extends over 17 amino acids. Trimming pared 1 base from V and 0 bases from J, leaving 13 bases between. Germline values: CDR1 LGHNA, CDR2 YSLEER.

This clonotype was seen a handful of times. J is TRBJ1-5 and V is TRBV4-1; D might be TRBD1 (5 bases). Trimming took off 8 bases at V and 0 bases at J, with 14 bases between the two ends. In germline, CDR1 is MGHRA, CDR2 YSYEKL. This CDR3 is built from 15 residues. Here the CDR3 DNA reads TGCGCCAGCCGGGGGAGGGCGTATAGCAATCAGCCCCAGCATTTT. Its protein product is CASRGRAYSNQPQHF.

The sample holds a few counts of this clonotype. The chain joins TRBV7-9 to TRBJ1-2; the D gene is possibly TRBD1 (6 bases). The CDR3 contains 13 residues. Looked up from germline, CDR1 is SEHNR and CDR2 is FQNEAQ (reference sequence). V was cut by 4 bases and J by 8 bases, with 14 bases left in between. The CDR3 sequence is CASSSTGKYGYTF. Written as DNA, the CDR3 is TGTGCCAGCAGCTCAACAGGGAAGTACGGCTACACCTTC. Combining the CDR3 with reference TRBV7-9 and TRBJ1-2 gives the whole variable domain DTGVSQNPRHKITKRGQNVTFRCDPISEHNRLYWYRQTLGQGPEFLTYFQNEAQLEKSRLLSDRFSAERPKGSFSTLEIQRTEQGDSAMYLCASSSTGKYGYTFGSGTRLTVV.

This clonotype was detected only a few times. CDR3 loop: CASSPWEANTGELFF. The DNA for the CDR3 is TGTGCCAGCAGCCCCTGGGAGGCGAACACCGGGGAGCTGTTTTTT. V usage is TRBV7-2 and J usage is TRBJ2-2; D may be TRBD2 (6 bases). The CDR3 is made up of 15 amino acids. Trimming removed 5 bases at V and 0 bases at J, with 10 bases between. The germline CDR1 and CDR2 sequences are SGHTA and FQGNSA.

This clonotype was seen only a few times. The J gene is TRBJ1-2, the V gene TRBV12-5, with D possibly matching TRBD1 (5 bases). Trimming stripped 4 bases from V and 14 bases from J, with 20 bases between. This CDR3 comprises 13 residues. Per the germline V gene, CDR1 is LGHNT and CDR2 is FRNRAP. Written as DNA, the CDR3 is TGTGCTAGTGGTTCATCCGGGGGGAAGGAGGTGACCTTC. Residues: CASGSSGGKEVTF.

This chain joins TRBV25-1 and TRBJ2-1, with D perhaps TRBD2 (5 bases). In germline, CDR1 is MGHDK, CDR2 SYGVNS. Deletions cut 1 base from V and 0 bases from J, with 19 bases between. CDR3 length: 19 amino acids. The CDR3 bases are TGTGCCAGCAGTGAATTGCTCCGGGGATTCAGGAGCTCCTACAATGAGCAGTTCTTC. It codes for CASSELLRGFRSSYNEQFF.

The V gene is TRBV27, the J gene TRBJ1-6; a possible D gene is TRBD1 (6 bases). V gave up 6 bases and J gave up 12 bases, with 15 bases separating them. CDR1 is MNHEY, CDR2 SMNVEV, per germline (reference sequence). The CDR3 spans 13 residues. The CDR3 region has the DNA TGTGCCAGCAGCCTAGGGGGTCCCCTACCCCTCCACTTT. Residues: CASSLGGPLPLHF.

V is TRBV20-1 and J is TRBJ1-1; unclear D gene. The V and J ends lost 5 bases and 4 bases respectively, with 8 bases between them. CDR3 length: 11 residues. Germline loops: CDR1 DFQATT, CDR2 SNEGSKA (reference sequence). CDR3 loop: CSAYDFTEAFF. As DNA, the CDR3 is TGCAGTGCTTACGACTTCACTGAAGCTTTCTTT.